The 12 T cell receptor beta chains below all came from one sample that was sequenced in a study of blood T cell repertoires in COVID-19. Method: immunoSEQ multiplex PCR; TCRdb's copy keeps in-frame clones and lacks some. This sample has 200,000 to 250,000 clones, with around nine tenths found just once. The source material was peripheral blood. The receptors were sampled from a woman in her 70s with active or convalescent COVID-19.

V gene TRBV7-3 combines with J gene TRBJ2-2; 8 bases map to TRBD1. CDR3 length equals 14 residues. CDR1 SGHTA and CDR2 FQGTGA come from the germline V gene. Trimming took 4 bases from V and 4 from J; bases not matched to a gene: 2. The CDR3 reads CASSWTGSTGELFF. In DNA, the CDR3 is TGTGCCAGCAGCTGGACAGGGAGCACCGGGGAGCTGTTTTTT.

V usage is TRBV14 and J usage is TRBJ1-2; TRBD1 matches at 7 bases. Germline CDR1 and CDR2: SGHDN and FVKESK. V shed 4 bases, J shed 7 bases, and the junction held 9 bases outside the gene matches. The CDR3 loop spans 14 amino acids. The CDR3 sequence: CASSPNTGEVGYTF. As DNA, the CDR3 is TGTGCCAGCAGCCCAAATACAGGGGAGGTTGGCTACACCTTC.

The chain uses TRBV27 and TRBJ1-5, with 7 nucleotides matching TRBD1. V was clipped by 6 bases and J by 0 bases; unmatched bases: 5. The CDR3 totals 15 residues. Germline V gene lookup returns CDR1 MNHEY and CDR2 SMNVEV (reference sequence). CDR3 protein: CASRPTGTSNQPQHF. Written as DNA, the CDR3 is TGTGCCAGCAGGCCGACAGGGACTAGCAATCAGCCCCAGCATTTT.

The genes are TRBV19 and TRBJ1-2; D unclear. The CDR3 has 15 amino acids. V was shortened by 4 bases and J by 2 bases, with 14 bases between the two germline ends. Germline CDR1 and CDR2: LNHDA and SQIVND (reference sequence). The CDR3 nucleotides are TGTGCCAGTAGTAGGGGAGGCGGAGGGAACTATGGCTACACCTTC. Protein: CASSRGGGGNYGYTF.

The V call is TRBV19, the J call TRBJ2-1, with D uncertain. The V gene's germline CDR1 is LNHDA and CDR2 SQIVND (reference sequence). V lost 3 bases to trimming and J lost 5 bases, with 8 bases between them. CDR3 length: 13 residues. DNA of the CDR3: TGTGCCAGTAGTATCACCAGTGACAATGAGCAGTTCTTC. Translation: CASSITSDNEQFF.

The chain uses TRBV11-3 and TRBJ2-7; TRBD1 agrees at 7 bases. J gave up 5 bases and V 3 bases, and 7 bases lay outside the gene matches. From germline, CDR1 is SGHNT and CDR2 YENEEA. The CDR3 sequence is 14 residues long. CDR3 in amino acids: CASSLTGIGNEQYF. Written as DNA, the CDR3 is TGTGCCAGCAGCTTGACAGGGATAGGAAACGAGCAGTACTTC.

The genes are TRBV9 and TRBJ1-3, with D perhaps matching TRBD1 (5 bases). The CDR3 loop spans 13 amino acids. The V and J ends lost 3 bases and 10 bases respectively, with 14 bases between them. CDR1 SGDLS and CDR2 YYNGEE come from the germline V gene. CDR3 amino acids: CASSGGGGETIYF. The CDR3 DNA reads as TGTGCCAGCAGCGGGGGCGGAGGGGAGACCATATATTTT. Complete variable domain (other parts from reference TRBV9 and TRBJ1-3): DSGVTQTPKHLITATGQRVTLRCSPRSGDLSVYWYQQSLDQGLQFLIQYYNGEERAKGNILERFSAQQFPDLHSELNLSSLELGDSALYFCASSGGGGETIYFGEGSWLTVV.

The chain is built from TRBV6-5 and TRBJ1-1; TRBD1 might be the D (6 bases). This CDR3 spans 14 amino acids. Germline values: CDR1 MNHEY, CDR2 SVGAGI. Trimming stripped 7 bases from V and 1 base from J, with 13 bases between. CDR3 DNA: TGTGCCAGCAACCTCGTAGGGGGGAACACTGAAGCTTTCTTT. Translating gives CASNLVGGNTEAFF.

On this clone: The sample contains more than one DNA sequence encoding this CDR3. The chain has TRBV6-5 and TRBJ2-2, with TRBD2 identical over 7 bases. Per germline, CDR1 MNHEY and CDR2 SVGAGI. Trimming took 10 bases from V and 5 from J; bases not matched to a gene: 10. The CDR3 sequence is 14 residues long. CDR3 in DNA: TGTGCCACCCGGGGCGGGGGTGGGACCGGGGAGCTGTTTTTT. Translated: CATRGGGGTGELFF.

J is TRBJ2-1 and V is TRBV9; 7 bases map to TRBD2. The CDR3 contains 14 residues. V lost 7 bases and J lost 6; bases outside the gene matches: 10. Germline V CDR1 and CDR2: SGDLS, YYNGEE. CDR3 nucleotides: TGTGCCAGCCAACCCTCATGGGGGGGCAATGAGCAGTTCTTC. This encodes CASQPSWGGNEQFF.

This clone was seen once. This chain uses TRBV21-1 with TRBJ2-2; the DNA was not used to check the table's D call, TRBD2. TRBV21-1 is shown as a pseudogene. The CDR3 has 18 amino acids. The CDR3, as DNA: TGTGCCAGCAGCAAAGTTGGTAGCGGGGAGGGGGAAAACGGGGAGCTGTTTTTT. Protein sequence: CASSKVGSGEGENGELFF.

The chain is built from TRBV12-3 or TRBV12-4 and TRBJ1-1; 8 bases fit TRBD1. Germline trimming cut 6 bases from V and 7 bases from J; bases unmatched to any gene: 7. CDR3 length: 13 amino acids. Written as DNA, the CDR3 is TGTGCCAGCAGCCGACAGGGGAGTTTTGAAGCTTTCTTT. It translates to CASSRQGSFEAFF.